The subject of this entry is one T cell receptor (beta chain). The data belong to a study of blood T cell repertoires in COVID-19. Profiling relied on immunoSEQ multiplex PCR, and the TCRdb table lists in-frame clones only, not all of them. The data show approximately 230,000 clones, around 88% seen once. V gave up 6 bases and J gave up 7 bases; unmatched junction bases: 5. Germline V gene lookup returns CDR1 SGHTA and CDR2 FQGNSA. The CDR3 is made up of 14 amino acids. The recovered donors of Cohort 3 showed two negative PCRs, clearance, or symptom resolution. The V gene is TRBV7-2, the J gene TRBJ2-2, with TRBD1 matching over 10 bases. The TCR sequence derives from a woman younger than 45 who had recovered from COVID-19. What was sequenced was PBMCs or T cells enriched from blood (not recorded which). This CDR3 is CASRPGQGNGELFF. The CDR3 region has the DNA TGTGCCAGCAGGCCGGGACAGGGGAACGGGGAGCTGTTTTTT.